What follows are 26 T cell receptor beta chains derived from one specimen sequenced in a study of early T cells in non-severe SARS-CoV-2 infection. Using its own MiXCR run on the 5' RACE reads, TCRdb lists one record per CDR3 protein. The profile shows roughly 100,000 distinct CDR3 sequences, roughly 14% of them singletons. Material: whole blood. Receptors originate from an adult who was a healthcare worker with PCR-confirmed SARS-CoV-2 infection or an uninfected control (not recorded which).

This clonotype was seen ten or more times. The CDR3 loop reads CASSLKGEWETQYF. In DNA form, the CDR3 reads TGTGCCAGCAGCTTGAAGGGAGAGTGGGAGACCCAGTACTTC. The chain employs TRBV5-6 and TRBJ2-5; D may be TRBD2 (5 bases). Trimming cost V 1 base and J 5 bases, with 12 bases left between them. Germline CDR1 SGHDT, CDR2 YYEEEE. The CDR3 totals 14 residues.

This clonotype was picked up many times. The chain employs TRBV6-1 and TRBJ2-2; TRBD2 is a possible D gene (6 bases). Trimming pared 0 bases from V and 2 bases from J, leaving 7 bases between. The CDR3 contains 15 residues. In germline, CDR1 is MNHNS, CDR2 SASEGT. CDR3 sequence: CASSEASGNTGELFF. CDR3 bases: TGTGCCAGCAGTGAAGCTAGCGGAAACACCGGGGAGCTGTTTTTT.

This chain uses TRBV12-3 or TRBV12-4 with TRBJ1-1; TRBD1 matches at 8 bases. V shed 5 bases and J 5 bases; nucleotides not matched to a gene: 4. The CDR3 contains 13 residues. The CDR3 here is CASSGTGGTEAFF. DNA of the CDR3: TGTGCCAGCAGTGGAACAGGGGGTACTGAAGCTTTCTTT.

This clonotype has at least ten counts. This chain connects TRBV9 to TRBJ2-2, with 8 bases that match TRBD1. Germline V gives CDR1 SGDLS, CDR2 YYNGEE. Germline trimming cut 3 bases from V and 1 base from J; bases unmatched to any gene: 8. CDR3 length equals 17 residues. The CDR3 DNA reads as TGTGCCAGCAGCGGACAGAGACAGGGGAGGAACACCGGGGAGCTGTTTTTT. It specifies CASSGQRQGRNTGELFF.

This chain links TRBV21-1 with TRBJ1-1. TRBV21-1 is termed a pseudogene. CDR3 length: 18 amino acids. CDR3: CASSKAPTALQGGTEAFF. The CDR3 DNA is TGTGCCAGCAGCAAAGCGCCCACCGCCTTACAGGGAGGGACTGAAGCTTTCTTT.

This clonotype has a handful of counts. J is TRBJ2-5 and V is TRBV19, with TRBD2 matching 9 bases. In germline, CDR1 is LNHDA, CDR2 SQIVND (reference sequence). The CDR3 sequence is 14 residues long. The V segment lost 6 bases and the J segment 5 bases; nucleotides outside the gene matches: 7. The CDR3 spells CASRRAGGGETQYF. For the CDR3, the DNA is TGTGCCAGTAGAAGAGCGGGAGGTGGTGAGACCCAGTACTTC.

This clonotype was counted ten times or more. The genes are TRBV7-2 and TRBJ1-4; 7 positions match TRBD1. Germline V gene lookup returns CDR1 SGHTA and CDR2 FQGNSA. The CDR3 extends over 15 amino acids. The V gene end was trimmed by 4 bases and the J gene end by 2 bases; junction bases not matched to a gene: 4. This CDR3 reads CASSSPTGTNEKLFF. The CDR3 DNA is TGTGCCAGCAGCTCCCCGACAGGGACTAATGAAAAACTGTTTTTT.

The CDR3 DNA sequence: TGTGCCACCAGTGTAAGGAACTCCTACAATGAGCAGTTCTTC. The encoded protein is CATSVRNSYNEQFF. The chain joins TRBV24-1 to TRBJ2-1; D not certain. This CDR3 spans 14 amino acids. Germline V gene data show CDR1 as KGHDR and CDR2 as SFDVKD. Trimming shortened V by 5 bases and J by 0 bases, and 7 bases separated the two germline ends.

CDR3 coding DNA: TGTGCCACTAACTCCGGGACAGGAGACAATCAGCCCCAGCATTTT. This codes for CATNSGTGDNQPQHF. The chain has TRBV24-1 and TRBJ1-5; 8 bases are shared with TRBD1. There are 15 residues in the CDR3. The trim removed 10 bases at V and 3 bases at J, leaving 10 bases unmatched. Germline V gene lookup returns CDR1 KGHDR and CDR2 SFDVKD.

This clonotype was seen only a few times. This chain uses TRBV7-2 with TRBJ1-1; a weak D match, TRBD1 (6 bases). CDR1 SGHTA and CDR2 FQGNSA come from the germline V gene. The CDR3 has 14 amino acids. Trimming removed 1 base at V and 4 bases at J, with 10 bases between. DNA of the CDR3: TGTGCCAGCAGCTTAGGTCGGGGGCCCACTGAAGCTTTCTTT. Translated, it gives CASSLGRGPTEAFF. The full variable domain, with the rest looked up from reference TRBV7-2 and TRBJ1-1, is GAGVSQSPSNKVTEKGKDVELRCDPISGHTALYWYRQSLGQGLEFLIYFQGNSAPDKSGLPSDRFSAERTGGSVSTLTIQRTQQEDSAVYLCASSLGRGPTEAFFGQGTRLTVV.

This clonotype has ten or more counts. The J gene is TRBJ2-1, the V gene TRBV6-2 or TRBV6-3; D is unclear. The length of the CDR3 is 13 residues. CDR1 is MNHEY and CDR2 is SVGEGT in the germline V gene. With 0 bases removed from V and 8 bases from J, the gap between germline ends came to 8 bases. The CDR3 nucleotides are TGTGCCAGCAGTTACTCGCCCGGAGATGAGCAGTTCTTC. It encodes CASSYSPGDEQFF.

J is TRBJ2-1 and V is TRBV30; TRBD2 might be the D (5 bases). V lost 0 bases and J lost 0, with 9 bases in between. Per germline, CDR1 GTSNPN and CDR2 SVGIG (reference sequence). The CDR3 has 15 residues. CDR3 region: CAWSVRGSSYNEQFF. CDR3 DNA sequence: TGTGCCTGGAGTGTAAGAGGGAGCTCCTACAATGAGCAGTTCTTC. Complete variable domain (other parts from reference TRBV30 and TRBJ2-1): SQTIHQWPATLVQPVGSPLSLECTVEGTSNPNLYWYRQAAGRGLQLLFYSVGIGQISSEVPQNLSASRPQDRQFILSSKKLLLSDSGFYLCAWSVRGSSYNEQFFGPGTRLTVL.

This clonotype was counted a few times. This chain connects TRBV12-3 or TRBV12-4 to TRBJ2-3, with D uncertain. The length of the CDR3 is 15 residues. Trimming cost V 6 bases and J 0 bases, with 13 bases left between them. Here the CDR3 reads CASSYASRSTDTQYF. Written as DNA, the CDR3 is TGTGCCAGCAGCTACGCCTCCCGTAGCACAGATACGCAGTATTTT.

This clonotype was found many times. The chain carries TRBV6-5 and TRBJ2-3; D gene unclear. The CDR3 totals 13 residues. Between the trimmed V and J ends, which lost 5 bases and 1 base, there was a span of 7 bases. Germline CDR1 reads MNHEY; CDR2 reads SVGAGI. The CDR3 region is CASSVQGTDTQYF. The DNA of the CDR3 is TGTGCCAGCAGTGTCCAGGGCACAGATACGCAGTATTTT.

This clonotype appeared a few times. This rearrangement joins TRBV7-8 to TRBJ2-1, with 9 bases aligning to TRBD1. Per the germline V gene, CDR1 is SGHVS and CDR2 is FQNEAQ. This CDR3 has 15 residues. With 5 bases clipped from V and 7 bases from J, the junction kept 9 bases outside the gene matches. The CDR3 is CASSPRDRVGNEQFF. The CDR3 nucleotides are TGTGCCAGCAGCCCGCGGGACAGGGTAGGGAATGAGCAGTTCTTC.

The sample holds a few counts of this clonotype. The chain's CDR3 is CASSAVSGANVLTF. In nucleotides, the CDR3 is TGTGCCAGCAGTGCGGTGTCCGGGGCCAACGTCCTGACTTTC. The chain joins TRBV6-1 to TRBJ2-6, with D unresolved. Germline-derived CDR1 and CDR2 are MNHNS and SASEGT. V was cut by 4 bases and J by 4 bases, with 8 bases left in between. The CDR3 has 14 amino acids.

This chain connects TRBV5-4 to TRBJ2-5, with unresolved D. V was cut by 1 base and J by 4 bases, with 5 bases left in between. There are 12 residues in the CDR3. Germline V CDR1 and CDR2: SGHNT, YYREEE (reference sequence). CDR3 DNA sequence: TGTGCCAGCAGCTTGTTGATAGAGACCCAGTACTTC. Protein product: CASSLLIETQYF.

This clonotype has ten or more counts. The rearrangement links TRBV20-1 to TRBJ2-1; 8 bases are shared with TRBD2. The CDR3 has 15 amino acids. Losses at the gene ends were 3 bases for V and 7 bases for J; bases not matched to a gene: 11. Germline lookup yields CDR1 DFQATT and CDR2 SNEGSKA (reference sequence). CDR3 loop: CSARDSGMSWNEQFF. The CDR3 nucleotides are TGCAGTGCTAGGGATAGCGGGATGTCTTGGAATGAGCAGTTCTTC.

This clonotype was observed many times. The chain uses TRBV4-3 and TRBJ2-1; D tentatively reads TRBD1 or TRBD2 (5 bases each). In germline, CDR1 is LGHNA, CDR2 YSLEER. This CDR3 is 14 amino acids long. The V end lost 0 bases, the J end lost 7 bases, and 10 bases lay between the germline ends. The DNA of the CDR3 is TGCGCCAGCAGCCAAGATACGGGACGGAATGAGCAGTTCTTC. It specifies CASSQDTGRNEQFF.

A few counts support this clonotype. The rearrangement uses TRBV15 and TRBJ2-4; possible D gene TRBD1, 5 bases. The ends were cut back, 0 bases at V and 4 bases at J, with 13 bases in the middle. Germline V gene lookup returns CDR1 LNHNV and CDR2 YYDKDF (reference sequence). CDR3 length equals 16 residues. The chain's CDR3 is CATSRDGIDRKNIQYF. The DNA for the CDR3 is TGTGCCACCAGCAGAGATGGCATCGACAGAAAAAACATTCAGTACTTC.

This clonotype was counted a few times. The gene calls are TRBV9 and TRBJ2-6; TRBD1 aligns across 7 bases. Germline V gene lookup returns CDR1 SGDLS and CDR2 YYNGEE. The CDR3 is 17 residues long. V lost 4 bases, J lost 4 bases, and 11 bases stayed unmatched. In nucleotides, the CDR3 is TGTGCCAGCAGCTCGGACAGGTGGGTGGCCGGGGCCAACGTCCTGACTTTC. Amino acids: CASSSDRWVAGANVLTF.

This chain uses TRBV7-8 with TRBJ1-1; TRBD1 agrees at 9 bases. This CDR3 has 18 residues. The germline gives CDR1 SGHVS, CDR2 FQNEAQ. The V segment lost 1 base and the J segment 3 bases; nucleotides outside the gene matches: 12. CDR3 in DNA: TGTGCCAGCAGCTTAGGTGTAACAGGGGGCGATAAGGACACTGAAGCTTTCTTT. Protein product: CASSLGVTGGDKDTEAFF.

In this sample, this clonotype turned up many times. The rearrangement joins TRBV7-2 to TRBJ2-7, with D hard to call. V was cut by 3 bases and J by 2 bases, with 11 bases left in between. Germline CDR1 and CDR2: SGHTA and FQGNSA. This CDR3 is built from 14 residues. CDR3 in amino acids: CASSFDPGTYEQYF. Written as DNA, the CDR3 is TGTGCCAGCAGCTTTGACCCCGGAACCTACGAGCAGTACTTC.

The rearrangement joins TRBV20-1 to TRBJ1-1, with D possibly being TRBD1 (5 bases). Trimming removed 0 bases at V and 7 bases at J, with 15 bases between. The germline gives CDR1 DFQATT, CDR2 SNEGSKA (reference sequence). The CDR3 has 14 residues. CDR3 region: CSARDSVGTDEAFF. The CDR3 nucleotides read TGCAGTGCTAGAGATAGCGTCGGGACGGATGAAGCTTTCTTT.

There are many counts of this clonotype. This chain uses TRBV7-8 with TRBJ1-5; unclear D gene. Between the trimmed V and J ends, which lost 3 bases and 5 bases, there was a span of 17 bases. This CDR3 comprises 16 residues. Germline CDR1 reads SGHVS; CDR2 reads FQNEAQ. The CDR3 loop reads CASSLKINSGDQPQHF. The CDR3 DNA reads as TGTGCCAGCAGCTTGAAAATAAACAGCGGAGATCAGCCCCAGCATTTT.

This clonotype was counted a few times. The chain has TRBV20-1 and TRBJ2-7; 8 nucleotides agree with TRBD2. This CDR3 has 14 residues. V dropped 3 bases and J dropped 4; count of bases not matched to a gene: 8. In germline, CDR1 is DFQATT, CDR2 SNEGSKA (reference sequence). CDR3: CSARELAEEYEQYF. DNA of the CDR3: TGCAGTGCTAGGGAACTAGCGGAGGAGTACGAGCAGTACTTC.